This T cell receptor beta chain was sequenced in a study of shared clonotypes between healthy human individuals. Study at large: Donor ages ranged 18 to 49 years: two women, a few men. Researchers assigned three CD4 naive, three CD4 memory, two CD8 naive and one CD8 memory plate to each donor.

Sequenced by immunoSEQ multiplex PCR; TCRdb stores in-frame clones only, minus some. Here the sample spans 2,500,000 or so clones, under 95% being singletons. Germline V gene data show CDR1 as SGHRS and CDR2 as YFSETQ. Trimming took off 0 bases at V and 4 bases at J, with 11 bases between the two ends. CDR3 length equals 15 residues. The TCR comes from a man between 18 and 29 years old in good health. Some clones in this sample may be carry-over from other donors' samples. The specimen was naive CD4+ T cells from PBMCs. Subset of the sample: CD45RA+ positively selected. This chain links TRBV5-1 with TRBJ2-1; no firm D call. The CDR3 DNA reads TGCGCCAGCAGCTTGGCGGCAGACCCATACAATGAGCAGTTCTTC. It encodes CASSLAADPYNEQFF.